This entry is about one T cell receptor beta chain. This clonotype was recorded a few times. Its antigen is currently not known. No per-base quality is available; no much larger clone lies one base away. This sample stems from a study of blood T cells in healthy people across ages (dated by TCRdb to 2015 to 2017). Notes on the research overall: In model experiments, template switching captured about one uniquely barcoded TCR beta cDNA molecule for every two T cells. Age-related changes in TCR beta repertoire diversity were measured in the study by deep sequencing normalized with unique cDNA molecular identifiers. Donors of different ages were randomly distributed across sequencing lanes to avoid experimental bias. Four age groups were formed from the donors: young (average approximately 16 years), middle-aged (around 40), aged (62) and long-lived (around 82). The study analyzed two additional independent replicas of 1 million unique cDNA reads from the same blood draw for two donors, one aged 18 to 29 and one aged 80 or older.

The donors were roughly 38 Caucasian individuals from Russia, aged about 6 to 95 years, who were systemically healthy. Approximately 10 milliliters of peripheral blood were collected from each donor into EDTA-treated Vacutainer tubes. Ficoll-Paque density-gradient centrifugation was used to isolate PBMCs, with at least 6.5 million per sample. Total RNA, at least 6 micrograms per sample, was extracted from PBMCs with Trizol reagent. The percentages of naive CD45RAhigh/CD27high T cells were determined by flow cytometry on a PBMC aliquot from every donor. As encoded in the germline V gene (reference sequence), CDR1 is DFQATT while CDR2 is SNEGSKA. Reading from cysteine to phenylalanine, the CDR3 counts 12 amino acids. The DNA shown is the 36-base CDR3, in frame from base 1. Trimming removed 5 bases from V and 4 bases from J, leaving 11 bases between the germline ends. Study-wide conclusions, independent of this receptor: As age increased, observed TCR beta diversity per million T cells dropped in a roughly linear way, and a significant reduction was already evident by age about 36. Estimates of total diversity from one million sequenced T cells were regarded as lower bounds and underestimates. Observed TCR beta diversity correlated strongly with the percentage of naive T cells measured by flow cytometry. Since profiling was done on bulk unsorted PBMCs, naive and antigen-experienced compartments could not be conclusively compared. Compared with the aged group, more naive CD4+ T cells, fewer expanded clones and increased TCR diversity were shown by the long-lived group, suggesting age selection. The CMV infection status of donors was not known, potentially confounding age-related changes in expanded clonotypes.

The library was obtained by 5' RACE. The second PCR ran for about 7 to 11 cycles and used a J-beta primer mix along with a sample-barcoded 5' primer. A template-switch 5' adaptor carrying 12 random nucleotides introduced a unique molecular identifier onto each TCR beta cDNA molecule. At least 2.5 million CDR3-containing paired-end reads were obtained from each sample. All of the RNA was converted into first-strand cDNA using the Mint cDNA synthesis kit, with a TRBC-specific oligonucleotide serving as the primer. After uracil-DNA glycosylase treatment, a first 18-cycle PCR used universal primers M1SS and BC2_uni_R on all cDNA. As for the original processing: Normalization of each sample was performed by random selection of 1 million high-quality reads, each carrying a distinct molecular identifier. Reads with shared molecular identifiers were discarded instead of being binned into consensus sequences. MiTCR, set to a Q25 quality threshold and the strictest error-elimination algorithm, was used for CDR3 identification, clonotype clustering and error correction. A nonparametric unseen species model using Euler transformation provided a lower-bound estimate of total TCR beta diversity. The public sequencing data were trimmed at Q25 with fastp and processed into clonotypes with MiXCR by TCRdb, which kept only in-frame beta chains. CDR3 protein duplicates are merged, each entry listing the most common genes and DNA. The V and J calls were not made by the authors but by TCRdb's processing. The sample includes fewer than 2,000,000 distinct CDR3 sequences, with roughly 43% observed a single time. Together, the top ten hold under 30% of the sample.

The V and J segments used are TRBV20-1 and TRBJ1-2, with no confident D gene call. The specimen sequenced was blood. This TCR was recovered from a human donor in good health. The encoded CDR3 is CSAPQEGYGYTF. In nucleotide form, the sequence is TGCAGTGCTCCCCAGGAGGGCTATGGCTACACCTTC.